One sample yielded the 25 T cell receptor beta chains listed below, sequenced in a study of T cells in Graves' hyperthyroidism and ophthalmopathy. Researchers took RNA transcripts and amplified the TCR beta CDR3 regions from them. HTBI primers were employed in a first-round RT-PCR of the TCR CDR3. TCRdb passed the multiplex PCR reads through MiXCR, listing each CDR3 protein once. The data show 550,000 to 700,000 distinct CDR3 sequences, about 45% seen once. Sequenced: peripheral blood or thyroid tissue (not recorded which). The receptors shown here come from an adult woman with Graves' disease, either hyperthyroidism or ophthalmopathy (not recorded which).

This clonotype showed up just once. V gene TRBV9 combines with J gene TRBJ2-5; D may be TRBD2 (6 bases). Trimming shortened V by 3 bases and J by 1 base, and 13 bases separated the two germline ends. Germline V gene sequence: CDR1 SGDLS, CDR2 YYNGEE. This CDR3 region has 15 residues. CDR3 nucleotides: TGTGCCAGCAGCGCGGAGGGACGCCGCCAAGAGACCCAGTACTTC. This translates into CASSAEGRRQETQYF.

This clonotype has a single count. J is TRBJ1-2 and V is TRBV5-1, with 8 positions matching TRBD1. Trimming at V came to 5 bases and at J to 8 bases, leaving 11 bases not matched to a gene. Germline lookup yields CDR1 SGHRS and CDR2 YFSETQ. This CDR3 comprises 14 residues. The CDR3 loop is CASSFETGDGGYTF. CDR3 coding DNA: TGCGCCAGCAGTTTCGAGACAGGGGACGGCGGCTACACCTTC. The variable domain in full, with the rest retrieved from reference TRBV5-1 and TRBJ1-2, is KAGVTQTPRYLIKTRGQQVTLSCSPISGHRSVSWYQQTPGQGLQFLFEYFSETQRNKGNFPGRFSGRQFSNSRSEMNVSTLELGDSALYLCASSFETGDGGYTFGSGTRLTVV.

V is TRBV12-3 or TRBV12-4 and J is TRBJ1-1; tentatively, D is TRBD1 (5 bases). The CDR3 is 14 amino acids. With 2 bases removed from V and 5 bases from J, the gap between germline ends came to 12 bases. Here the CDR3 reads CASSLMAGNTEAFF. DNA for the CDR3: TGTGCCAGCAGTTTAATGGCAGGGAATACTGAAGCTTTCTTT.

There are many counts of this clonotype. The chain joins TRBV7-8 to TRBJ2-2, with 16 positions matching TRBD2. The CDR3 runs to 19 residues. Per the germline V gene, CDR1 is SGHVS and CDR2 is FQNEAQ. V dropped 1 base and J dropped 5; count of bases not matched to a gene: 7. This CDR3 is CASSLDSGTSGRGTGELFF. The CDR3 nucleotides read TGTGCCAGCAGCTTAGACTCAGGGACTAGCGGGAGGGGAACCGGGGAGCTGTTTTTT.

The chain couples TRBV5-6 to TRBJ2-7; TRBD2 might be the D (5 bases). V lost 6 bases, J lost 3 bases, and 16 bases lay in between. The germline gives CDR1 SGHDT, CDR2 YYEEEE. This CDR3 is 14 amino acids long. The CDR3 here is CASTYSLEDYEQYF. DNA of the CDR3: TGTGCCAGCACCTACTCACTAGAGGACTACGAGCAGTACTTC.

V gene TRBV20-1 combines with J gene TRBJ1-2; weak D call: TRBD1 (5 bases). The CDR3 has 14 residues. In germline, CDR1 is DFQATT, CDR2 SNEGSKA (reference sequence). Trimming cost V 3 bases and J 3 bases, with 14 bases left between them. The CDR3 sequence: CSASALGGDYGYTF. CDR3 in DNA: TGCAGTGCTAGCGCCCTGGGGGGGGACTATGGCTACACCTTC.

This clonotype came up once. This chain connects TRBV2 to TRBJ1-6; D perhaps matches TRBD1 (6 bases). Germline CDR1 and CDR2: SNHLY and FYNNEI. The CDR3 has 15 residues. The germline V and J ends were trimmed by 8 bases and 9 bases, with 20 bases remaining between them. CDR3 sequence reads: CASYRGGGGRSPLHF. In DNA form, the CDR3 reads TGTGCCAGCTACCGAGGCGGGGGCGGACGTTCACCCCTCCACTTT.

This clonotype was recorded many times. The genes are TRBV14 and TRBJ2-7; a possible D gene is TRBD1 (6 bases). Trimming removed 0 bases at V and 2 bases at J, with 17 bases between. The CDR3 covers 17 residues. In germline, CDR1 is SGHDN, CDR2 FVKESK. As DNA, the CDR3 is TGTGCCAGCAGCCAAGAAGGCTGGGGGCGAACTACCTACGAGCAGTACTTC. It translates to CASSQEGWGRTTYEQYF.

The sample holds many counts of this clonotype. J is TRBJ2-7 and V is TRBV2; TRBD1 agrees at 7 bases. The V segment lost 4 bases and the J segment 0 bases; nucleotides outside the gene matches: 3. Per the germline V gene, CDR1 is SNHLY and CDR2 is FYNNEI. The CDR3 is made up of 14 amino acids. This CDR3 is CASSARGYSYEQYF. CDR3 nucleotides: TGTGCCAGCAGTGCCAGGGGGTACTCCTACGAGCAGTACTTC.

The chain joins TRBV6-2 or TRBV6-3 to TRBJ2-5, with 12 positions matching TRBD1. Germline assignment: CDR1 MNHEY and CDR2 SVGEGT. V lost 8 bases, J lost 5 bases, and 6 bases stayed unmatched. The CDR3 length is 14 residues. The CDR3 sequence: CASGTGGAGETQYF. In DNA form, the CDR3 reads TGTGCCAGCGGGACAGGGGGCGCGGGGGAGACCCAGTACTTC.

This clonotype has only a few counts. This may be a read error: a much more frequent sequence differs by one nucleotide. The chain carries TRBV5-1 and TRBJ2-7; no clear D. The CDR3 has 12 residues. CDR1 is SGHRS, CDR2 YFSETQ, per germline. The CDR3 loop reads CASSSKDHERYF. CDR3 nucleotide sequence: TGCGCCAGCAGCTCCAAAGACCACGAGCGGTACTTC.

In the case of this clonotype: A much larger clone sits a single nucleotide away, making a read error possible. The rearrangement links TRBV5-1 to TRBJ2-5; 10 bases map to TRBD1. The CDR3 loop spans 16 amino acids. The germline V gene encodes CDR1 SGHRS and CDR2 YFSETQ. CDR3 nucleotide sequence: TGCGCCAGCAGCTGGACCGGGACAGGGGTTACAGAGACCCGGTACTTC. Amino acid sequence: CASSWTGTGVTETRYF.

The chain has TRBV2 and TRBJ1-1, with TRBD1 identical over 9 bases. Germline V lookup: CDR1 SNHLY, CDR2 FYNNEI. There are 17 residues in the CDR3. After removal of 5 bases from V and 1 base from J, the junction contained 11 bases not matched to a gene. CDR3 loop: CASSLSYRGRRNTEAFF. CDR3 coding DNA: TGTGCCAGCAGTTTATCTTACAGGGGGCGAAGGAACACTGAAGCTTTCTTT.

The V and J genes are TRBV19 and TRBJ2-7, with D tentatively TRBD2 (10 bases). The CDR3 runs 16 residues. Germline CDR1 and CDR2: LNHDA and SQIVND (reference sequence). V lost 6 bases to trimming and J lost 3 bases, with 21 bases between them. CDR3 nucleotide sequence: TGTGCCAGTAGCCGAGCGGGGGGGACAGGGTTCTACGAGCAGTACTTC. Translating gives CASSRAGGTGFYEQYF.

This clonotype was counted at least ten times. This rearrangement joins TRBV7-2 to TRBJ1-1; 10 bases map to TRBD1. CDR3 size: 13 residues. Germline values: CDR1 SGHTA, CDR2 FQGNSA. J lost 6 bases, V lost 5 bases, and 3 bases had no gene match. The CDR3 DNA follows: TGTGCCAGCAGCACAGGACAGGGGGCTGAAGCTTTCTTT. This translates into CASSTGQGAEAFF. Complete variable domain (other parts from reference TRBV7-2 and TRBJ1-1): GAGVSQSPSNKVTEKGKDVELRCDPISGHTALYWYRQSLGQGLEFLIYFQGNSAPDKSGLPSDRFSAERTGGSVSTLTIQRTQQEDSAVYLCASSTGQGAEAFFGQGTRLTVV.

CDR3 bases: TGTGCCATCAGTGGCAGGGAGAATCAGTACTTC. Translating it yields CAISGRENQYF. This chain uses TRBV10-3 with TRBJ2-5; D is possibly TRBD1 or TRBD2 (5 bases each). This CDR3 has 11 residues. V was shortened by 4 bases and J by 11 bases, with 11 bases between the two germline ends. Germline CDR1 reads ENHRY; CDR2 reads SYGVKD.

V and J are TRBV20-1 and TRBJ2-7, with unresolved D. The V gene's germline CDR1 is DFQATT and CDR2 SNEGSKA (reference sequence). This CDR3 comprises 12 residues. V was cut by 1 base and J by 0 bases, with 4 bases left in between. CDR3 amino acids: CSARAVSYEQYF. In DNA form, the CDR3 reads TGCAGTGCTAGAGCTGTCTCCTACGAGCAGTACTTC.

Ten or more counts support this clonotype. J is TRBJ2-7 and V is TRBV5-1; D perhaps matches TRBD2 (6 bases). CDR3 length equals 14 residues. Trimming left V 1 base short and J 2 bases short, with 10 bases between. Germline lookup yields CDR1 SGHRS and CDR2 YFSETQ. The CDR3 DNA sequence: TGCGCCAGCAGCTTGATTGGACTAACCTACGAGCAGTACTTC. Residues: CASSLIGLTYEQYF.

The rearrangement joins TRBV7-8 to TRBJ1-2; D is perhaps TRBD1 (5 bases). Germline loops: CDR1 SGHVS, CDR2 FQNEAQ. This CDR3 comprises 12 residues. V was shortened by 4 bases and J by 8 bases, with 11 bases between the two germline ends. The CDR3 coding sequence is TGTGCCAGCAGCTCCGGGACTAGCGGCTACACCTTC. It is translated as CASSSGTSGYTF.

This clonotype has ten or more counts. The chain carries TRBV7-9 and TRBJ2-7, with D perhaps being TRBD1 or TRBD2 (5 bases each). V shed 0 bases and J shed 7 bases, with 13 bases lying between them. This CDR3 region has 14 residues. From germline, CDR1 is SEHNR and CDR2 FQNEAQ (reference sequence). CDR3 in amino acids: CASSLAIGTEEQYF. The CDR3 DNA is TGTGCCAGCAGCTTAGCTATAGGGACGGAAGAGCAGTACTTC.

With regard to this clonotype: Because the CDR3 is missing its conserved closing phenylalanine or tryptophan, this is likely a read error. The limits of the CDR3 on the DNA are not certain, so only TCRdb's listed CDR3 is given. The rearrangement joins TRBV5-4 to TRBJ2-5. Germline V CDR1 and CDR2: SGHNT, YYREEE (reference sequence). The CDR3 length is 15 residues, termini included. The CDR3 sequence: CASSLTLYYGYTFGS.

This clonotype has ten or more counts. This chain joins TRBV7-3 and TRBJ2-7; 9 nucleotides match TRBD2. The length of the CDR3 is 13 residues. Germline lookup yields CDR1 SGHTA and CDR2 FQGTGA. J lost 7 bases, V lost 10 bases, and 11 bases had no gene match. The CDR3 reads CATRAGGGGEQYF. DNA of the CDR3: TGTGCCACCCGTGCGGGGGGGGGAGGAGAGCAGTACTTC.

In regard to this clonotype: This may come from a read error, since a much larger clone is one base off. The V call is TRBV6-5, the J call TRBJ1-1; no clear D. CDR3 length: 14 residues. Germline CDR1 MNHEY, CDR2 SVGAGI. Trimming took off 2 bases at V and 5 bases at J, with 12 bases between the two ends. In DNA, the CDR3 is TGTGCCAGCAGTTACGACCGCCCGAGAACTGAAGCTTTCTTT. Its protein product is CASSYDRPRTEAFF.

The chain has TRBV10-3 and TRBJ1-5; possible D gene TRBD1, 5 bases. V lost 8 bases to trimming and J lost 0 bases, with 20 bases between them. Germline loops: CDR1 ENHRY, CDR2 SYGVKD. This CDR3 has 17 amino acids. CDR3 in DNA: TGTGCCATCGCCAGCAGGGTTGGGGCCTATAGCAATCAGCCCCAGCATTTT. It translates to CAIASRVGAYSNQPQHF.

As for this clonotype: This could be a read error, since a much larger clone is one nucleotide away. The chain uses TRBV6-5 and TRBJ1-2; D is perhaps TRBD1 (6 bases). Germline V CDR1 and CDR2: MNHEY, SVGAGI. The CDR3 contains 19 residues. Trimming pared 0 bases from V and 2 bases from J, leaving 22 bases between. Here the CDR3 reads CASSYSNQGRKGGNYGYTF. The CDR3 DNA is TGTGCCAGCAGTTACTCGAATCAGGGAAGGAAAGGGGGGAACTATGGCTACACCTTC.